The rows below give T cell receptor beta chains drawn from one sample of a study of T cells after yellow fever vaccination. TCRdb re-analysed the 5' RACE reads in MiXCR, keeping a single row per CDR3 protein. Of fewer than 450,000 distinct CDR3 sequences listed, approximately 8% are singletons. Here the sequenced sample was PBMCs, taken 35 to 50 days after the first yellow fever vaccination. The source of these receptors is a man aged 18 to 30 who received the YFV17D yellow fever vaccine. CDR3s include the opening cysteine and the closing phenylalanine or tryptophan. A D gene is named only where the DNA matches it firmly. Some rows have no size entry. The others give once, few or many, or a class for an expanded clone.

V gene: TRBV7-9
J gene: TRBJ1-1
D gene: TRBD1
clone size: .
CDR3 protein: CASSMDRGLSEAFF
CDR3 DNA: TGTGCCAGCAGCATGGACAGGGGGCTCTCTGAAGCTTTCTTT

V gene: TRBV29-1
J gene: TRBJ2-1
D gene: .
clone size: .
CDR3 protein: CSVEGMGEFF
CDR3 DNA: TGCAGCGTTGAAGGGATGGGTGAGTTCTTC

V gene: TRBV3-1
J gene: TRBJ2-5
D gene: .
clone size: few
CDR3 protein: CASSQHGETQYF
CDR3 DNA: TGTGCCAGCAGCCAACATGGTGAGACCCAGTACTTC

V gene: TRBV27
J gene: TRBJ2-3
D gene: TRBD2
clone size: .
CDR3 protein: CASSRVSGVPALYF
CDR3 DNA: TGTGCCAGCAGTAGGGTTAGCGGGGTCCCAGCGCTGTATTTT

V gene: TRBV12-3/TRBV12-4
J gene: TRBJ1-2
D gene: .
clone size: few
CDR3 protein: CASSQMINYGYTF
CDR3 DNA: TGTGCCAGCAGCCAGATGATTAACTATGGCTACACCTTC

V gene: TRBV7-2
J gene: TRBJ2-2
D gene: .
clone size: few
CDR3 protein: CASSSWTTNTGELFF
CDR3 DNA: TGTGCCAGCAGCTCCTGGACCACCAACACCGGGGAGCTGTTTTTT

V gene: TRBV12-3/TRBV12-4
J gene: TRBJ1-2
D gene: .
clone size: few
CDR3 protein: CASSFIGGYTF
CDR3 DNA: TGTGCCAGCAGTTTCATTGGGGGCTACACCTTC

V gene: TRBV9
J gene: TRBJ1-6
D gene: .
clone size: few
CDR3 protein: CASREGEDSPLHF
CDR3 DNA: TGTGCCAGCAGGGAGGGGGAAGATTCACCCCTCCACTTT

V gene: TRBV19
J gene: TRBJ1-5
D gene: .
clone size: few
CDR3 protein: CASRSPWTENQPQHF
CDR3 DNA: TGTGCCAGTAGATCCCCCTGGACAGAGAATCAGCCCCAGCATTTT

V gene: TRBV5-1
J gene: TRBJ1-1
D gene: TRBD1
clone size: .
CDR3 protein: CASRQTGLVTEAFF
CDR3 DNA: TGCGCCAGCAGGCAGACAGGGTTGGTCACTGAAGCTTTCTTT

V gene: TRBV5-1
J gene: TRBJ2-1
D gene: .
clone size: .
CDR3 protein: CASSLSPPNNEQFF
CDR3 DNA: TGCGCCAGCAGCTTGTCCCCGCCCAACAATGAGCAGTTCTTC

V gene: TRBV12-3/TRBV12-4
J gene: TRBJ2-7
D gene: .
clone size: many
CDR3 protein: CASRGHGTYEQYF
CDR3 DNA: TGTGCCAGCAGAGGACACGGGACTTACGAGCAGTACTTC

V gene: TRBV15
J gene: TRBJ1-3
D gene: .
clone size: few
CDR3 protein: CATSFTPASGNTIYF
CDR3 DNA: TGTGCCACCAGCTTTACACCGGCATCTGGAAACACCATATATTTT

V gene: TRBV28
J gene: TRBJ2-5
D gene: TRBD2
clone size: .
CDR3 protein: CASSLAGDLVQYF
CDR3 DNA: TGTGCCAGCAGTTTAGCGGGGGATTTGGTACAGTACTTC

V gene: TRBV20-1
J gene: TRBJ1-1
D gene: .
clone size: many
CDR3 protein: CSARDPRENTEAFF
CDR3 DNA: TGCAGTGCTAGAGATCCGAGGGAGAACACTGAAGCTTTCTTT

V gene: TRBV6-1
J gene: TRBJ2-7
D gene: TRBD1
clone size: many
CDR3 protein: CASIRTGTYEQYF
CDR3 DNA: TGTGCCAGCATTCGGACAGGGACCTACGAGCAGTACTTC

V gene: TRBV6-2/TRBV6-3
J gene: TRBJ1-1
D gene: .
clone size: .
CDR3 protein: CASSAIQGSVEAFF
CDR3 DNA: TGTGCCAGCAGTGCGATACAGGGATCCGTTGAAGCTTTCTTT

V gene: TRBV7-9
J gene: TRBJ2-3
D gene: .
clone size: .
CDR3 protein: CASSLRLSYTDTQYF
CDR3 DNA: TGTGCCAGCAGCTTACGACTATCTTACACAGATACGCAGTATTTT

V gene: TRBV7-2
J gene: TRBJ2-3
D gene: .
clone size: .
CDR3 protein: CASSLERIDTQYF
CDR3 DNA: TGTGCCAGCAGCTTAGAGCGGATAGATACGCAGTATTTT

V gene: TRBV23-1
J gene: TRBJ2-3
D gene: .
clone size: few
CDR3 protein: CASSQSLAVSTDTQYF
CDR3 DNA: TGCGCCAGCAGTCAATCCCTGGCAGTTAGCACAGATACGCAGTATTTT

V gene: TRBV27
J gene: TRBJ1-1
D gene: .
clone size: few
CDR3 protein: CASSWLPNTEAFF
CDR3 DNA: TGTGCCAGCAGTTGGCTCCCGAACACTGAAGCTTTCTTT

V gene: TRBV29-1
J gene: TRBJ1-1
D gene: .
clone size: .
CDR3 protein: CSALRGSGVSFF
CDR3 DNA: TGCAGCGCCCTAAGGGGGTCGGGGGTATCTTTCTTT

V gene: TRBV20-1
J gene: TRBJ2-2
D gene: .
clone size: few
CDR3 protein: CSARGGSANTGELFF
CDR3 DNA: TGCAGTGCTAGAGGGGGGTCTGCGAACACCGGGGAGCTGTTTTTT

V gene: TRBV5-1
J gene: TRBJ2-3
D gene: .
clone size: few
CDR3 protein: CASSLALDPTDTQYF
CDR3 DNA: TGCGCCAGCAGCTTGGCCTTGGACCCCACAGATACGCAGTATTTT

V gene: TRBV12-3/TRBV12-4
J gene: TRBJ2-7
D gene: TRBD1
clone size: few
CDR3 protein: CASTLGTGGGEQYF
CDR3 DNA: TGTGCCAGCACCTTGGGGACAGGGGGTGGCGAGCAGTACTTC

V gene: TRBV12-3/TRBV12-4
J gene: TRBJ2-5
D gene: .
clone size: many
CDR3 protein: CASSLKETQYF
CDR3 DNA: TGTGCCAGCAGCTTAAAAGAGACCCAGTACTTC

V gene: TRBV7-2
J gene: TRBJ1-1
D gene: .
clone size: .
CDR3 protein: CASSLIGGGNTEAFF
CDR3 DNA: TGTGCCAGCAGCTTAATAGGGGGGGGGAACACTGAAGCTTTCTTT

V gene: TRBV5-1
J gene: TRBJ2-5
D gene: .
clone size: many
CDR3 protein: CASSEILETIGTQYF
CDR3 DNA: TGCGCCAGCAGCGAAATACTAGAAACGATTGGGACCCAGTACTTC

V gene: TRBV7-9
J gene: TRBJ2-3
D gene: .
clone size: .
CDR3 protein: CASSLVGHVSTDTQYF
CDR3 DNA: TGTGCCAGCAGCTTAGTGGGGCACGTAAGCACAGATACGCAGTATTTT

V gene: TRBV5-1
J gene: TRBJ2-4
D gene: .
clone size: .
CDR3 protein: CASSLGLVEAKNIQYF
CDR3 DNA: TGCGCCAGCAGCTTGGGACTAGTGGAAGCCAAAAACATTCAGTACTTC

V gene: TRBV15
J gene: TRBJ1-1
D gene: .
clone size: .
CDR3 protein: CATSRGGPANTEAFF
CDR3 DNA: TGTGCCACCAGCAGAGGGGGACCAGCGAACACTGAAGCTTTCTTT

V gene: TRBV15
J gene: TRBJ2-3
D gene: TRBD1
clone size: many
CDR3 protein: CATSRFRQGVDTQYF
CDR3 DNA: TGTGCCACCAGCCGCTTCCGACAGGGAGTAGATACGCAGTATTTT

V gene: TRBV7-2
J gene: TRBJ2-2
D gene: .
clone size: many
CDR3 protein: CASSPSLFAPIPGELFF
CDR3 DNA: TGTGCCAGCAGCCCGAGCCTCTTCGCCCCGATACCCGGGGAGCTGTTTTTT

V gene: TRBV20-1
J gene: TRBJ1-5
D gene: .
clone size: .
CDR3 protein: CSATKGNQPQHF
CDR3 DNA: TGCAGTGCAACAAAGGGTAATCAGCCCCAGCATTTT